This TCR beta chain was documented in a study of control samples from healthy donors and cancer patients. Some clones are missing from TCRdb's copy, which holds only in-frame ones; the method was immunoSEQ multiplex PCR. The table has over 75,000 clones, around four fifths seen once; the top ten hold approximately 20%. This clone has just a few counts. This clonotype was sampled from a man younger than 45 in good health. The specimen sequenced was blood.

Here the CDR3 reads CASSLGAQVPYGYTF. The DNA of the CDR3 is TGCGCCAGCAGCTTGGGGGCCCAGGTGCCCTATGGCTACACCTTC. The genes are TRBV5-1 and TRBJ1-2; D is uncertain. V gave up 0 bases and J gave up 4 bases, with 13 bases separating them. This CDR3 comprises 15 residues. Germline-derived CDR1 and CDR2 are SGHRS and YFSETQ.